The clone carrying this T cell receptor beta chain was observed a single time. Its matching antigen is unknown. The data stem from a study of breast tumors, draining lymph nodes, adjacent tissues. Study observations and caveats: That most tumor T cells come from lymph nodes remained unproven. Tumor TCR diversity was below lymph nodes but above nontumor tissue.

The V end lost 3 bases, the J end lost 4 bases, and 9 bases lay between the germline ends. The CDR3 is made up of 13 amino acids. TCRdb reanalysed the multiplex PCR reads using MiXCR and keeps one entry per CDR3 protein. The repertoire consists of roughly 70,000 distinct CDR3 sequences, with less than 50% occurring once and the leading ten covering about 8.4%. The sequence derives from a female donor with breast cancer. Some clones in this sample may be carry-over from other donors' samples. The V gene is TRBV12-3 or TRBV12-4, the J gene TRBJ1-2; possibly TRBD1 for D (5 bases). The sequenced sample consisted of breast tumor tissue. The CDR3 DNA reads TGTGCCAGCAGTTTGGGGGGATTCTATGGCTACACCTTC. Residues: CASSLGGFYGYTF.